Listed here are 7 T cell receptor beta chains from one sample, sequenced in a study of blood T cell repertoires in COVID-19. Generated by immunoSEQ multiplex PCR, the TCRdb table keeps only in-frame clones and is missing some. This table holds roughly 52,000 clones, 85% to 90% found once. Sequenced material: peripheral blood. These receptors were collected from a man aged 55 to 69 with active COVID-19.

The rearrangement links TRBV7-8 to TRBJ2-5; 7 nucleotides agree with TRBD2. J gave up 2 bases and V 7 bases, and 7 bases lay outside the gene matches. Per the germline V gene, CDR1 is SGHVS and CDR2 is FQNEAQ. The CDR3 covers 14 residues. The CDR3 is CASKPRRGQETQYF. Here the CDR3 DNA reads TGTGCCAGCAAACCCCGGCGGGGGCAAGAGACCCAGTACTTC.

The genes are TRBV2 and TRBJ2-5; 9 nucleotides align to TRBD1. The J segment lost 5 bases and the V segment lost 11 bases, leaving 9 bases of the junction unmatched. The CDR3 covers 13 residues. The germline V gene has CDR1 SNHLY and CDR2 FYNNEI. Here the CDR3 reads CAGDRGAGETQYF. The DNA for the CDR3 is TGTGCCGGCGACAGGGGGGCAGGGGAGACCCAGTACTTC.

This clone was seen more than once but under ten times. In nucleotides, the CDR3 is TGTGCCAGCAGCGTCGATTGGGGAGAGGATGAAAAACTGTTTTTT. This translates into CASSVDWGEDEKLFF. This rearrangement joins TRBV9 to TRBJ1-4; no clear D. Germline CDR1 SGDLS, CDR2 YYNGEE. This CDR3 contains 15 residues. The germline V and J ends were trimmed by 2 bases and 6 bases, with 14 bases remaining between them.

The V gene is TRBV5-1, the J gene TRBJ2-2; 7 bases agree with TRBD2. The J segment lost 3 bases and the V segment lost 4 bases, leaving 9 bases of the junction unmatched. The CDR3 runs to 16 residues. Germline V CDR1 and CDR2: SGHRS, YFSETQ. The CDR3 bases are TGCGCCAGCAGCCCCAATCTAGCGGAGTACACCGGGGAGCTGTTTTTT. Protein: CASSPNLAEYTGELFF.

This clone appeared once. The CDR3 loop reads CASSLYGLSSGNTIYF. CDR3 nucleotides: TGTGCCAGCAGCTTATACGGGTTAAGCTCTGGAAACACCATATATTTT. The rearrangement uses TRBV11-2 and TRBJ1-3; D gene unclear. Germline values: CDR1 SGHAT, CDR2 FQNNGV. Trimming cost V 2 bases and J 0 bases, with 11 bases left between them. The CDR3 runs 16 residues.

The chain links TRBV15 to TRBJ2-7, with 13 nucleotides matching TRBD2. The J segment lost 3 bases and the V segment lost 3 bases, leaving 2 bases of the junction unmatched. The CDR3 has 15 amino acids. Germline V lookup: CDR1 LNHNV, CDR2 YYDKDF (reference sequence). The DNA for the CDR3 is TGTGCCACCAGCAGCGGACTAGCGGGAGACTACGAGCAGTACTTC. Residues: CATSSGLAGDYEQYF.

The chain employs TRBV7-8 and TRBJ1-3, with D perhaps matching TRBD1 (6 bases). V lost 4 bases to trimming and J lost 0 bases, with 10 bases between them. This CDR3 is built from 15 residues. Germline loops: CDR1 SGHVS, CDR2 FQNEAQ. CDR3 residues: CASSSTGSSGNTIYF. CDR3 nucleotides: TGTGCCAGCAGCTCCACAGGGAGCTCTGGAAACACCATATATTTT.